A single sample is the source of the 24 T cell receptor beta chains below, sequenced in a study of neoadjuvant anti-PD-1 for oral cavity cancer. TCRdb keeps only in-frame clones here, not all; method: immunoSEQ multiplex PCR. The sample shows 68,000 or so clones, 70% to 90% of them seen only once. Described time point: after neoadjuvant nivolumab, at surgical resection. Here the sequenced sample was PBMCs, taken after nivolumab (anti-PD-1) treatment. The receptors were gathered from a person aged 40-85 years with oral cavity squamous cell carcinoma.

The chain combines TRBV2 with TRBJ1-4, with D tentatively TRBD1 (5 bases). Germline V lookup: CDR1 SNHLY, CDR2 FYNNEI. The CDR3 runs to 16 residues. Trimming took 7 bases from V and 0 from J, leaving 15 bases between them. The CDR3 spells CASNGLEGTTNEKLFF. The CDR3 DNA sequence: TGTGCCAGCAACGGGCTCGAGGGGACAACTAATGAAAAACTGTTTTTT.

The chain carries TRBV2 and TRBJ2-6; possible D gene TRBD2, 5 bases. Trimming removed 6 bases at V and 1 base at J, with 19 bases between. The V gene's germline CDR1 is SNHLY and CDR2 FYNNEI. The CDR3 length is 18 residues. The CDR3 sequence is CASRRAETTLSGANVLTF. CDR3 bases: TGTGCCAGCAGAAGGGCAGAGACTACATTATCTGGGGCCAACGTCCTGACTTTC.

The chain uses TRBV27 and TRBJ1-5, with TRBD1 matching over 7 bases. The V segment lost 4 bases and the J segment 5 bases; nucleotides outside the gene matches: 5. CDR3 length equals 14 residues. Looked up from germline, CDR1 is MNHEY and CDR2 is SMNVEV (reference sequence). The chain's CDR3 is CASSSGGVYQPQHF. CDR3 nucleotides: TGTGCCAGCAGTTCAGGGGGTGTGTATCAGCCCCAGCATTTT.

The rearrangement joins TRBV19 to TRBJ2-5; possibly TRBD2 for D (6 bases). There are 14 residues in the CDR3. The germline V gene has CDR1 LNHDA and CDR2 SQIVND (reference sequence). Trimming left V 2 bases short and J 4 bases short, with 11 bases between. The CDR3 bases are TGTGCCAGTAGTATACGGGAGAGGCGAGAGACCCAGTACTTC. Its translation is CASSIRERRETQYF. Based on the CDR3 plus reference TRBV19 and TRBJ2-5, the full variable domain is DGGITQSPKYLFRKEGQNVTLSCEQNLNHDAMYWYRQDPGQGLRLIYYSQIVNDFQKGDIAEGYSVSREKKESFPLTVTSAQKNPTAFYLCASSIRERRETQYFGPGTRLLVL.

The rearrangement joins TRBV4-1 to TRBJ2-2; possibly TRBD2 for D (6 bases). Between the trimmed V and J ends, which lost 7 bases and 5 bases, there was a span of 17 bases. Germline lookup yields CDR1 MGHRA and CDR2 YSYEKL. This CDR3 spans 15 amino acids. The CDR3 region has the DNA TGCGCCAGCAAGGTGGAGGGGAAGGGGACCGGGGAGCTGTTTTTT. Translation gives CASKVEGKGTGELFF.

This sequence joins TRBV5-6 and TRBJ1-1; no firm D call. V gave up 2 bases and J gave up 3 bases, with 11 bases separating them. Germline V CDR1 and CDR2: SGHDT, YYEEEE. The CDR3 runs to 14 residues. Here the CDR3 DNA reads TGTGCCAGCAGCTTAGGCCGAAGTCACACTGAAGCTTTCTTT. Protein product: CASSLGRSHTEAFF.

The chain combines TRBV7-3 with TRBJ2-3; D tentatively reads TRBD1 or TRBD2 (6 bases each). The CDR3 sequence is 15 residues long. Per the germline V gene, CDR1 is SGHTA and CDR2 is FQGTGA. The germline V and J ends were trimmed by 6 bases and 11 bases, with 24 bases remaining between them. In DNA, the CDR3 is TGTGCCAGCAGTCGCCTAGACCGGGGGCCAGACAAGCAGTATTTT. It encodes CASSRLDRGPDKQYF.

The V gene is TRBV19, the J gene TRBJ2-2; 7 bases fit TRBD2. Germline V gene lookup returns CDR1 LNHDA and CDR2 SQIVND (reference sequence). V was clipped by 7 bases and J by 5 bases; unmatched bases: 7. The CDR3 has 14 residues. The CDR3 nucleotides are TGTGCCAGTAAGGGGTGGCGGGAGACCGGGGAGCTGTTTTTT. Translation: CASKGWRETGELFF.

The rearrangement joins TRBV2 to TRBJ1-2, with 10 bases lining up with TRBD1. Per germline, CDR1 SNHLY and CDR2 FYNNEI. V shed 5 bases, J shed 6 bases, and the junction held 12 bases outside the gene matches. CDR3 length equals 16 residues. The CDR3 nucleotides are TGTGCCAGCAGTCCTAACACCGGACAGGGGGTAAATGGCTACACCTTC. Protein sequence: CASSPNTGQGVNGYTF.

This clone was observed a single time. This chain connects TRBV6-5 to TRBJ1-2, with D perhaps matching TRBD1 (6 bases). V lost 0 bases and J lost 8, with 13 bases in between. The CDR3 covers 14 residues. Germline V lookup: CDR1 MNHEY, CDR2 SVGAGI. The DNA for the CDR3 is TGTGCCAGCAGTTACTCGGTAGGGGGTATCGGCTACACCTTC. Translating gives CASSYSVGGIGYTF.

V and J are TRBV5-1 and TRBJ2-3; 9 positions match TRBD2. J lost 4 bases, V lost 0 bases, and 6 bases had no gene match. The germline gives CDR1 SGHRS, CDR2 YFSETQ. The CDR3 extends over 16 amino acids. The CDR3 spells CASSLGYAGGADTQYF. CDR3 sequence (DNA): TGCGCCAGCAGCTTGGGGTATGCGGGAGGGGCAGATACGCAGTATTTT.

This chain joins TRBV6-5 and TRBJ1-5; TRBD1 is a possible D gene (5 bases). V lost 5 bases to trimming and J lost 1 base, with 12 bases between them. Germline CDR1 is MNHEY and CDR2 is SVGAGI. The CDR3 consists of 15 residues. CDR3 amino acids: CASSITQGSNQPQHF. CDR3 bases: TGTGCCAGCAGTATCACGCAGGGAAGCAATCAGCCCCAGCATTTT.

V usage is TRBV19 and J usage is TRBJ1-3; D may be TRBD1 (6 bases). From germline, CDR1 is LNHDA and CDR2 SQIVND (reference sequence). The CDR3 loop spans 13 amino acids. Trimming shortened V by 7 bases and J by 0 bases, and 7 bases separated the two germline ends. CDR3 DNA sequence: TGTGCCAGTATGGACAGCTCTGGAAACACCATATATTTT. Translated, it gives CASMDSSGNTIYF.

This clone was seen a single time. The CDR3 sequence: CASKIRDSESYGYTF. CDR3 nucleotides: TGTGCCAGCAAAATCCGGGACAGCGAGAGCTATGGCTACACCTTC. J is TRBJ1-2 and V is TRBV6-5; 7 bases line up with TRBD1. V gave up 7 bases and J gave up 4 bases; unmatched junction bases: 12. The length of the CDR3 is 15 residues. The germline CDR1 and CDR2 sequences are MNHEY and SVGAGI.

The J gene is TRBJ1-5, the V gene TRBV29-1; D is unclear. The CDR3 runs 14 residues. Trimming left V 5 bases short and J 3 bases short, with 14 bases between. Looked up from germline, CDR1 is SQVTM and CDR2 is ANQGSEA. The CDR3 loop reads CSVLLGRDNQPQHF. The CDR3 DNA is TGCAGCGTTCTCCTAGGACGGGACAATCAGCCCCAGCATTTT. Together with reference TRBV29-1 and TRBJ1-5, the CDR3 gives the full variable domain: SAVISQKPSRDICQRGTSLTIQCQVDSQVTMMFWYRQQPGQSLTLIATANQGSEATYESGFVIDKFPISRPNLTFSTLTVSNMSPEDSSIYLCSVLLGRDNQPQHFGDGTRLSIL.

The rearrangement uses TRBV4-2 and TRBJ1-2, with D hard to call. CDR3 size: 15 residues. In germline, CDR1 is LGHNA, CDR2 YNFKEQ. Trimming took 0 bases from V and 4 from J, leaving 12 bases between them. CDR3 region: CASSQDDRNSYGYTF. The CDR3 bases are TGTGCCAGCAGCCAAGACGACCGAAACTCCTATGGCTACACCTTC.

The chain has TRBV5-1 and TRBJ2-2; the match to TRBD1 covers 7 bases. CDR3 length: 15 residues. Germline lookup yields CDR1 SGHRS and CDR2 YFSETQ. V trimming: 3 bases; J trimming: 4 bases; junction bases outside the gene matches: 6. The CDR3 reads CASSSEGGGTGELFF. The CDR3 nucleotides are TGCGCCAGCAGCTCGGAAGGGGGCGGCACCGGGGAGCTGTTTTTT.

The V and J genes are TRBV7-6 and TRBJ2-2, with D unclear. The germline gives CDR1 SGHVS, CDR2 FNYEAQ. This CDR3 contains 16 residues. V was shortened by 4 bases and J by 0 bases, with 12 bases between the two germline ends. The CDR3 region is CASSSLVTSNTGELFF. CDR3 coding DNA: TGTGCCAGCAGCTCCTTAGTGACTTCGAACACCGGGGAGCTGTTTTTT.

This chain links TRBV5-1 with TRBJ1-1; D unresolved. V lost 4 bases and J 0 bases, leaving 13 bases between the germline ends. The CDR3 covers 15 residues. CDR1 SGHRS and CDR2 YFSETQ come from the germline V gene. The CDR3: CASSLSSTVNTEAFF. The CDR3 DNA reads TGCGCCAGCAGCCTAAGCTCGACGGTGAACACTGAAGCTTTCTTT. The complete variable domain, with remaining parts taken from reference TRBV5-1 and TRBJ1-1, reads KAGVTQTPRYLIKTRGQQVTLSCSPISGHRSVSWYQQTPGQGLQFLFEYFSETQRNKGNFPGRFSGRQFSNSRSEMNVSTLELGDSALYLCASSLSSTVNTEAFFGQGTRLTVV.

The chain is built from TRBV10-2 and TRBJ2-1; D is unresolved. V dropped 2 bases and J dropped 4 bases, with 3 bases sitting between them. The length of the CDR3 is 12 residues. CDR1 is WSHSY, CDR2 SAAADI, per germline. The CDR3 sequence: CASSEGYNEQFF. DNA for the CDR3: TGCGCCAGCAGTGAGGGATACAATGAGCAGTTCTTC.

This clone was seen a handful of times. This chain connects TRBV5-4 to TRBJ2-7, with D unresolved. The V end lost 4 bases, the J end lost 0 bases, and 11 bases lay between the germline ends. From germline, CDR1 is SGHNT and CDR2 YYREEE (reference sequence). The CDR3 contains 14 residues. CDR3 DNA: TGTGCCAGCAGCCGTCAAGGCGTCTCCTACGAGCAGTACTTC. It specifies CASSRQGVSYEQYF.

The rearrangement joins TRBV11-2 to TRBJ2-6; maybe TRBD2 (5 bases). The CDR3 contains 19 residues. Germline CDR1 reads SGHAT; CDR2 reads FQNNGV. Trimming took off 2 bases at V and 3 bases at J, with 20 bases between the two ends. CDR3 DNA: TGTGCCAGCAGCTTACTTACTATGGGAGTGCTCCTTGGGGCCAACGTCCTGACTTTC. Amino acid sequence: CASSLLTMGVLLGANVLTF.

The chain recombines TRBV28 with TRBJ1-2; D remains unclear. Trimming stripped 2 bases from V and 8 bases from J, with 9 bases between. The CDR3 runs to 12 residues. Looked up from germline, CDR1 is MDHEN and CDR2 is SYDVKM. CDR3 in amino acids: CASSLIGRGYTF. CDR3 DNA sequence: TGTGCCAGCAGTTTAATAGGCAGAGGCTACACCTTC.

This sequence joins TRBV5-1 and TRBJ2-5; D is uncertain. This CDR3 is built from 15 residues. V was clipped by 1 base and J by 3 bases, with 13 bases between them. The germline V gene encodes CDR1 SGHRS and CDR2 YFSETQ. CDR3 loop: CASSLRPILKETQYF. In DNA form, the CDR3 reads TGCGCCAGCAGCTTGCGGCCCATCCTCAAAGAGACCCAGTACTTC.